The entry below gives a single T cell receptor (beta chain) sequence along with its context. The repertoire was sequenced with immunoSEQ multiplex PCR; TCRdb's copy has only in-frame clones and lacks some. The sample consists of about 200,000 clones, just under 90% of them appearing once. The data belong to a study of blood T cell repertoires in COVID-19. Cohorts were determined from participant-reported clinical history. The CDR3 is made up of 14 amino acids. Germline V CDR1 and CDR2: GTSNPN, SVGIG (reference sequence). V shed 0 bases and J shed 7 bases, with 15 bases lying between them. The sample taken for sequencing was PBMCs or T cells enriched from blood (not recorded which). The TCR comes from a woman in her 30s with acute COVID-19. The chain couples TRBV30 to TRBJ1-1, with TRBD1 as a possible D gene (5 bases). DNA of the CDR3: TGTGCCTGGAGTGTACTGACAGCCAATAGTGAAGCTTTCTTT. Translated, it gives CAWSVLTANSEAFF.